This T cell receptor beta chain comes out of a study of T cells in Graves' hyperthyroidism and ophthalmopathy. What was amplified from RNA transcripts were TCR beta CDR3 regions. Initially, a first-round RT-PCR of the TCR CDR3 employed the HTBI primer set. Via MiXCR, TCRdb re-called the multiplex PCR reads, giving one row per CDR3 protein. Of some 600,000 distinct CDR3 sequences in the sample, about 43% were seen once. Germline-derived CDR1 and CDR2 are SGHNT and YYREEE (reference sequence). V was cut by 3 bases and J by 6 bases, with 18 bases left in between. The CDR3 has 15 amino acids. The V and J genes are TRBV5-4 and TRBJ1-1, with D perhaps matching TRBD1 (5 bases). The sample taken for sequencing was peripheral blood or thyroid tissue (not recorded which). The TCR originated in a young woman with Graves' hyperthyroidism. CDR3 DNA sequence: TGTGCCAGCAGCTCTCTCGCTTCGGGAGGGGCTGAAGCTTTCTTT. Encoded protein: CASSSLASGGAEAFF.